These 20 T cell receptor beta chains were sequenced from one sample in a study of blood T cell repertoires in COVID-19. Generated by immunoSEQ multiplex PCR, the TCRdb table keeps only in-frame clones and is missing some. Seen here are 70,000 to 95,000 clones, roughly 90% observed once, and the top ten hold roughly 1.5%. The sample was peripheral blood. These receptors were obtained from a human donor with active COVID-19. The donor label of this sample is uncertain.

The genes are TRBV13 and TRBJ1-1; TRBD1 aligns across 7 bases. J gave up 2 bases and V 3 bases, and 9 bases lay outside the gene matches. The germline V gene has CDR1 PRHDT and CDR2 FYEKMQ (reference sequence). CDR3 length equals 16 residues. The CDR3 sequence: CASSFSTGLRNTEAFF. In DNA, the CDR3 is TGTGCCAGCAGCTTTTCGACAGGGCTCAGAAACACTGAAGCTTTCTTT.

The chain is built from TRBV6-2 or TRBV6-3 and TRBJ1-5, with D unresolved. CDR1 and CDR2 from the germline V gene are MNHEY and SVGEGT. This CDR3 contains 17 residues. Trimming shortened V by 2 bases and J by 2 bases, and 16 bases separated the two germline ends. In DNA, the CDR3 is TGTGCCAGCAGTTACAGGTCAGGAGGCCCGGGCAATCAGCCCCAGCATTTT. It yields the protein CASSYRSGGPGNQPQHF.

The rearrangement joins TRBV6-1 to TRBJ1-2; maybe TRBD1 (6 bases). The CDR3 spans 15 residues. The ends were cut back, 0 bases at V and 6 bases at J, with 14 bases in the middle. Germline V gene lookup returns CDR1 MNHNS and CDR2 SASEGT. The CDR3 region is CASSEAGGGADGYTF. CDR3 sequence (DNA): TGTGCCAGCAGTGAAGCTGGGGGGGGCGCGGATGGCTACACCTTC.

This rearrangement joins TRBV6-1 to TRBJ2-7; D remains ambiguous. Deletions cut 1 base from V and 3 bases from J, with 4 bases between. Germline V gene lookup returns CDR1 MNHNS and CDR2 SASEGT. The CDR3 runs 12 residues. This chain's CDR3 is CASSEGGYEQYF. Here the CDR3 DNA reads TGTGCCAGCAGTGAAGGAGGCTACGAGCAGTACTTC.

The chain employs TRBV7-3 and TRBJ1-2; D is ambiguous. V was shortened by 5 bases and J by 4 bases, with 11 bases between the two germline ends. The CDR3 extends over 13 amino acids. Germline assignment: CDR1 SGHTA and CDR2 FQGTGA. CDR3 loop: CASSPSTVYGYTF. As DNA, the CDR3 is TGTGCCAGCAGCCCCTCCACAGTCTATGGCTACACCTTC.

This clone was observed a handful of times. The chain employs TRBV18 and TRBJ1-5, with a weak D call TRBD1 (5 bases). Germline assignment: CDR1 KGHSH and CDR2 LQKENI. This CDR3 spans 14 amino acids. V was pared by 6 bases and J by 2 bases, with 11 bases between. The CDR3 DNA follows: TGTGCCAGCTCCCAGGGTTGGGGCAATCAGCCCCAGCATTTT. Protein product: CASSQGWGNQPQHF.

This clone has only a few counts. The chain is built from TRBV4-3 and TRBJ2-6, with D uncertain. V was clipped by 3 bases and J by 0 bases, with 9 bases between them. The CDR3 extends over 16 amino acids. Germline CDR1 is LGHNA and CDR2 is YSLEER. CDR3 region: CASSHDTSSGANVLTF. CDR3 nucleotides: TGCGCCAGCAGCCATGACACCAGCTCTGGGGCCAACGTCCTGACTTTC.

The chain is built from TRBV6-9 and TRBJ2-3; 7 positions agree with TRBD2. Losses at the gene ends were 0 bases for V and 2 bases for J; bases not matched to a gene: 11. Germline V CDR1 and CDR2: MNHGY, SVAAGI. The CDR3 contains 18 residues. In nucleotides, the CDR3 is TGTGCCAGCAGTTATTCGCCTAGCGGCCCACAGAACACAGATACGCAGTATTTT. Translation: CASSYSPSGPQNTDTQYF.

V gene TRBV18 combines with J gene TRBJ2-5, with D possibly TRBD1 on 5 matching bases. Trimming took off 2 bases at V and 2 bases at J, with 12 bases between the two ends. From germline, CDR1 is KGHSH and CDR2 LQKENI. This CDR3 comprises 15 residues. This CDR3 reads CASSPRQTSQETQYF. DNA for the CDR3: TGTGCCAGCTCACCAAGACAGACCTCTCAAGAGACCCAGTACTTC.

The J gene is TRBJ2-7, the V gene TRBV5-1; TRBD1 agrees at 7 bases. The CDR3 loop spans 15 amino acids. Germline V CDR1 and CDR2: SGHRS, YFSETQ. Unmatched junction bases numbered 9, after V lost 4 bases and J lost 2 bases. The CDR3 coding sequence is TGCGCCAGCAGCCCAGCCGGGACAGTGACCTACGAGCAGTACTTC. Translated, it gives CASSPAGTVTYEQYF.

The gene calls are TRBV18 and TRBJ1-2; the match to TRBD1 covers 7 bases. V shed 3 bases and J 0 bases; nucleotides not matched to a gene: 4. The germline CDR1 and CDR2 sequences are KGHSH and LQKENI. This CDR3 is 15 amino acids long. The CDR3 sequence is CASSPGQIPNYGYTF. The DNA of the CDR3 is TGTGCCAGCTCACCGGGACAGATCCCTAACTATGGCTACACCTTC.

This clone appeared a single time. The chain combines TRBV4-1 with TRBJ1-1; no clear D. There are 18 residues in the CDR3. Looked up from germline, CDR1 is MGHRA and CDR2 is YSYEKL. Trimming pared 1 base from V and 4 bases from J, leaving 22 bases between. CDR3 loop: CASSQVFGEGTLITEAFF. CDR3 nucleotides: TGCGCCAGCAGCCAAGTATTCGGGGAGGGTACTTTGATCACTGAAGCTTTCTTT.

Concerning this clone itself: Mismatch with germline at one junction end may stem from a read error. The chain's CDR3 is CSAGRGGGVF. The CDR3 nucleotides are TGCAGTGCTGGCCGAGGGGGGGGAGTTTTT. The chain uses TRBV20-1 and TRBJ1-5; the D gene is possibly TRBD1 (6 bases). CDR3 length: 10 residues. Germline V gene sequence: CDR1 DFQATT, CDR2 SNEGSKA (reference sequence).

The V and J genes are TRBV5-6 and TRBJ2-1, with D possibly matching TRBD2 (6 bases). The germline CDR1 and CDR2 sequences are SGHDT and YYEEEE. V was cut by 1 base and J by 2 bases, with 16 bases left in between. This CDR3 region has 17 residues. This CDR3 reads CASSLYSGLATYNEQFF. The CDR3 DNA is TGTGCCAGCAGCTTGTACTCGGGACTTGCAACCTACAATGAGCAGTTCTTC.

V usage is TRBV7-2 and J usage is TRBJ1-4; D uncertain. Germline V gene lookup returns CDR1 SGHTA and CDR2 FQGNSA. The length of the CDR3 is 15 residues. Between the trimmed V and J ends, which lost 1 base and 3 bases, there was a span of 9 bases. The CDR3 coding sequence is TGTGCCAGCAGCTTAGAAAGAAACTCTAATGAAAAACTGTTTTTT. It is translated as CASSLERNSNEKLFF.

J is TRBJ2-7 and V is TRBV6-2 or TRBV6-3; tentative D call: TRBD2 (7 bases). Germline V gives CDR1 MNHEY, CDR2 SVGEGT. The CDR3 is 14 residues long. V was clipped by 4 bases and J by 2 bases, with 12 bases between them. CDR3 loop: CASSLGGATYEQYF. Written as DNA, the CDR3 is TGTGCCAGCAGTTTAGGGGGGGCGACCTACGAGCAGTACTTC.

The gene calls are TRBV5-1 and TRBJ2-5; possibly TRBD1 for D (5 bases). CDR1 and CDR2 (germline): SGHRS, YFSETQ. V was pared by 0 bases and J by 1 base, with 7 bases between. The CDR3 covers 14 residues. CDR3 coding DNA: TGCGCCAGCAGCTTGGCACAGGCCCAAGAGACCCAGTACTTC. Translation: CASSLAQAQETQYF.

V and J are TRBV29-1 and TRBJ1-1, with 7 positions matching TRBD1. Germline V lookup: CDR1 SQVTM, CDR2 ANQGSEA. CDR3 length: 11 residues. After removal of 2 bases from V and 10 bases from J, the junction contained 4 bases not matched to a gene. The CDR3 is CSVEFRGSAFF. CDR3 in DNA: TGCAGCGTTGAATTCAGGGGGTCAGCTTTCTTT.

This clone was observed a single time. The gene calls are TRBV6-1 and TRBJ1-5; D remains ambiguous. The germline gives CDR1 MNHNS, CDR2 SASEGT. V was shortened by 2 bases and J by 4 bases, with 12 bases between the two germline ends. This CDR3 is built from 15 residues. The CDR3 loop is CASSELAGLNQPQHF. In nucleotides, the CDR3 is TGTGCCAGCAGTGAATTAGCAGGACTGAATCAGCCCCAGCATTTT.

This CDR3 reads CASSYRDRVSYEQYF. Written as DNA, the CDR3 is TGTGCCAGCAGTTACCGGGACAGGGTCTCCTACGAGCAGTACTTC. V and J are TRBV6-5 and TRBJ2-7, with 9 bases lining up with TRBD1. Germline assignment: CDR1 MNHEY and CDR2 SVGAGI. V gave up 2 bases and J gave up 0 bases; unmatched junction bases: 2. This CDR3 spans 15 amino acids.